The T cell receptor (beta chain) under discussion was sequenced for a study of blood T cell repertoires in COVID-19. Study-wide background: The United States, Italy and Spain were the sources of the acute and convalescent COVID-19 samples.

Per the original data handling: Reference gene primer amplification yielded estimated nucleated cell counts. Measured with immunoSEQ multiplex PCR; TCRdb has only the in-frame clones, and not every one. From that table come the V and J calls and clone size; the DNA was used to work out D and trimming. The sample has about 210,000 clones; approximately 80% are singletons. The germline V and J ends were trimmed by 2 bases and 2 bases, with 10 bases remaining between them. Germline CDR1 reads SGHNT; CDR2 reads YYREEE (reference sequence). This CDR3 has 14 residues. Sequencing was done on a sample of PBMCs or T cells enriched from blood (not recorded which). The V and J genes are TRBV5-4 and TRBJ1-2; weak D call: TRBD1 (5 bases). This TCR came from a woman in her forties or fifties with acute COVID-19. Written as DNA, the CDR3 is TGTGCCAGCAGCTTTCAAGGGGAAAACTATGGCTACACCTTC. It specifies CASSFQGENYGYTF.